These 30 T cell receptor beta chains originate from one sample sequenced in a study of T-cell memory formation after mild COVID-19. One entry per CDR3 protein, called by TCRdb with MiXCR from the 5' RACE reads. This table has around 510,000 distinct CDR3 sequences, about 20% appearing once. Sequenced material: PBMCs or a T cell subset sorted from them (not recorded which). Receptors originate from an adult woman who had mild COVID-19 (a few samples of this study predate the infection). Cell type and time point are not known.

The J gene is TRBJ1-1, the V gene TRBV7-2, with no clear D. Trimming removed 3 bases at V and 7 bases at J, with 9 bases between. CDR3 length: 12 amino acids. In germline, CDR1 is SGHTA, CDR2 FQGNSA. CDR3 nucleotide sequence: TGTGCCAGCAGCTTGCATTGGGGTGAAGCTTTCTTT. It yields the protein CASSLHWGEAFF.

This clonotype came up a few times. This chain links TRBV29-1 with TRBJ2-7; 9 bases map to TRBD1. The CDR3 consists of 14 residues. The trim removed 0 bases at V and 4 bases at J, leaving 4 bases unmatched. Germline CDR1 reads SQVTM; CDR2 reads ANQGSEA. For the CDR3, the DNA is TGCAGCGTTGAAGAGTGGACAGGGGTTTACGAGCAGTACTTC. It encodes CSVEEWTGVYEQYF.

This clonotype has a count of ten or more. This chain links TRBV5-4 with TRBJ2-1; D is undetermined. Trimming pared 2 bases from V and 3 bases from J, leaving 3 bases between. This CDR3 has 12 amino acids. Germline CDR1 SGHNT, CDR2 YYREEE (reference sequence). The CDR3 sequence: CASSFHYNEQFF. Written as DNA, the CDR3 is TGTGCCAGCAGCTTTCACTACAATGAGCAGTTCTTC.

This clonotype was picked up many times. The V and J genes are TRBV30 and TRBJ2-7, with D possibly matching TRBD2 (5 bases). CDR1 and CDR2 (germline): GTSNPN, SVGIG (reference sequence). There are 15 residues in the CDR3. Trimming removed 5 bases from V and 3 bases from J, with 20 bases in between. For the CDR3, the DNA is TGTGCCTGGGGATATGTCGGACGCGGGCTCTACGAGCAGTACTTC. Translating gives CAWGYVGRGLYEQYF.

This rearrangement joins TRBV24-1 to TRBJ2-1; a possible D gene is TRBD1 (6 bases). The CDR3 is 12 residues long. V gave up 4 bases and J gave up 9 bases, with 9 bases separating them. Germline V gene lookup returns CDR1 KGHDR and CDR2 SFDVKD. The CDR3 region has the DNA TGTGCCACCAGTGACCTAGGGGGTGAGCAGTTCTTC. This translates into CATSDLGGEQFF.

This rearrangement joins TRBV5-1 to TRBJ2-7; possible D gene TRBD1, 6 bases. Per germline, CDR1 SGHRS and CDR2 YFSETQ. This CDR3 spans 16 amino acids. Trimming stripped 0 bases from V and 3 bases from J, with 16 bases between. CDR3 nucleotides: TGCGCCAGCAGCTTGGTAGGGGGAGACTTGGACTACGAGCAGTACTTC. Translation: CASSLVGGDLDYEQYF. Full variable domain (missing parts from reference TRBV5-1 and TRBJ2-7): KAGVTQTPRYLIKTRGQQVTLSCSPISGHRSVSWYQQTPGQGLQFLFEYFSETQRNKGNFPGRFSGRQFSNSRSEMNVSTLELGDSALYLCASSLVGGDLDYEQYFGPGTRLTVT.

This clonotype was found many times. The rearrangement joins TRBV24-1 to TRBJ2-2; D is possibly TRBD2 (6 bases). Trimming left V 0 bases short and J 3 bases short, with 10 bases between. The CDR3 contains 16 residues. From germline, CDR1 is KGHDR and CDR2 SFDVKD. The CDR3 nucleotides read TGTGCCACCAGTGATTTGGGGCGCGGGGACACCGGGGAGCTGTTTTTT. Its translation is CATSDLGRGDTGELFF.

The chain is built from TRBV4-3 and TRBJ1-5; D is unclear. With 0 bases removed from V and 4 bases from J, the gap between germline ends came to 10 bases. Germline lookup yields CDR1 LGHNA and CDR2 YSLEER. The CDR3 extends over 15 amino acids. The CDR3 region is CASSQDRGRNQPQHF. The CDR3 DNA reads as TGCGCCAGCAGCCAAGATCGCGGCAGGAATCAGCCCCAGCATTTT.

In this sample, this clonotype turned up a few times. This rearrangement joins TRBV29-1 to TRBJ2-1; 10 bases match TRBD1. Germline V gene data show CDR1 as SQVTM and CDR2 as ANQGSEA. The CDR3 consists of 14 residues. The V segment lost 6 bases and the J segment 6 bases; nucleotides outside the gene matches: 8. This chain's CDR3 is CSVHGTGAGNEQFF. The CDR3 nucleotides are TGCAGCGTCCACGGGACAGGGGCTGGCAATGAGCAGTTCTTC.

The chain joins TRBV7-9 to TRBJ2-5, with TRBD1 matching 8 bases. V trimming: 5 bases; J trimming: 5 bases; junction bases outside the gene matches: 10. The CDR3 has 15 residues. Germline assignment: CDR1 SEHNR and CDR2 FQNEAQ (reference sequence). The CDR3 sequence: CASSVQGAQGETQYF. The CDR3 nucleotides read TGTGCCAGCAGCGTGCAGGGGGCGCAGGGGGAGACCCAGTACTTC.

This clonotype was observed a handful of times. The rearrangement uses TRBV4-1 and TRBJ2-1; 7 bases are a match to TRBD2. Germline values: CDR1 MGHRA, CDR2 YSYEKL. The CDR3 sequence is 17 residues long. The trim removed 0 bases at V and 4 bases at J, leaving 9 bases unmatched. CDR3 nucleotides: TGCGCCAGCAGCCAAGAAAGGTCCAGCGGGGTATACAATGAGCAGTTCTTC. The encoded protein is CASSQERSSGVYNEQFF.

The V gene is TRBV20-1, the J gene TRBJ1-5; D gene unclear. This CDR3 contains 16 residues. The germline V gene encodes CDR1 DFQATT and CDR2 SNEGSKA (reference sequence). Trimming took 0 bases from V and 7 from J, leaving 19 bases between them. In DNA form, the CDR3 reads TGCAGTGCTAGAGAATCGAGTCTGTCGGTGGCCCAGCCCCAGCATTTT. This gives the protein CSARESSLSVAQPQHF.

The DNA of the CDR3 is TGTGCCAGCACCTCACGAGACCTCTCCTACGAGCAGTACTTC. Residues: CASTSRDLSYEQYF. This chain uses TRBV3-1 with TRBJ2-7; no reliable D call. Germline CDR1 LGHDT, CDR2 YNNKEL (reference sequence). This CDR3 has 14 residues. The V gene lost 7 bases and the J gene lost 0 bases, with 13 bases spanning the gap.

Many counts were recorded for this clonotype. The rearrangement links TRBV7-9 to TRBJ2-3, with 9 bases matching TRBD1. Germline-derived CDR1 and CDR2 are SEHNR and FQNEAQ (reference sequence). The CDR3 totals 16 residues. The trim removed 2 bases at V and 1 base at J, leaving 4 bases unmatched. DNA for the CDR3: TGTGCCAGCAGCTTACTCACAGGGGGCGGCACAGATACGCAGTATTTT. This encodes CASSLLTGGGTDTQYF.

The chain uses TRBV10-3 and TRBJ1-5; possible D gene TRBD1, 5 bases. V lost 6 bases and J lost 2, with 11 bases in between. CDR3 length equals 14 residues. The V gene's germline CDR1 is ENHRY and CDR2 SYGVKD. In nucleotides, the CDR3 is TGTGCCATCAGCCCAACAGGAGGCAATCAGCCCCAGCATTTT. It yields the protein CAISPTGGNQPQHF.

This clonotype was found a few times. The V call is TRBV10-2, the J call TRBJ1-1; 11 bases are shared with TRBD1. The trim removed 7 bases at V and 2 bases at J, leaving 9 bases unmatched. The CDR3 is made up of 16 amino acids. The germline V gene encodes CDR1 WSHSY and CDR2 SAAADI. CDR3: CASTSDRGLVNTEAFF. CDR3 DNA sequence: TGCGCCAGCACCTCGGACAGGGGGCTTGTTAACACTGAAGCTTTCTTT.

J is TRBJ1-1 and V is TRBV7-3, with a tentative D call TRBD1 (5 bases). The CDR3 has 14 amino acids. The ends were cut back, 0 bases at V and 5 bases at J, with 10 bases in the middle. CDR1 is SGHTA, CDR2 FQGTGA, per germline. CDR3 in amino acids: CASSLTPRVTEAFF. For the CDR3, the DNA is TGTGCCAGCAGCTTAACTCCCAGGGTGACTGAAGCTTTCTTT.

The genes are TRBV6-5 and TRBJ1-3; unclear D gene. The CDR3 loop spans 13 amino acids. The V gene lost 6 bases and the J gene lost 2 bases, with 8 bases spanning the gap. CDR1 and CDR2 from the germline V gene are MNHEY and SVGAGI. The CDR3 loop reads CASRATAGNTIYF. CDR3 nucleotide sequence: TGTGCCAGCAGAGCTACAGCTGGAAACACCATATATTTT.

This chain links TRBV5-5 with TRBJ2-7; D is perhaps TRBD1 (6 bases). CDR1 is SGHKS, CDR2 YYEKEE, per germline (reference sequence). The germline V and J ends were trimmed by 6 bases and 4 bases, with 20 bases remaining between them. The CDR3 length is 15 residues. In DNA form, the CDR3 reads TGTGCCAGCACCCCCCTTGATGCAGGGGTATACGAGCAGTACTTC. Its protein is CASTPLDAGVYEQYF.

J is TRBJ2-3 and V is TRBV5-1, with D possibly being TRBD1 (6 bases). The V gene's germline CDR1 is SGHRS and CDR2 YFSETQ. The CDR3 runs to 16 residues. V lost 6 bases to trimming and J lost 2 bases, with 19 bases between them. The CDR3 region has the DNA TGCGCCAGCACCTACGACAGGAGTCACCTCACAGATACGCAGTATTTT. Translating gives CASTYDRSHLTDTQYF. Drawing the rest from reference TRBV5-1 and TRBJ2-3, the complete variable domain is KAGVTQTPRYLIKTRGQQVTLSCSPISGHRSVSWYQQTPGQGLQFLFEYFSETQRNKGNFPGRFSGRQFSNSRSEMNVSTLELGDSALYLCASTYDRSHLTDTQYFGPGTRLTVL.

This chain joins TRBV6-6 and TRBJ1-6; tentative D call: TRBD1 (5 bases). Per germline, CDR1 MNHNY and CDR2 SVGAGI (reference sequence). The CDR3 is made up of 13 amino acids. The V end was cut by 7 bases, the J end by 7 bases, with 11 bases between. The CDR3 DNA reads TGTGCCAGCACCTACGGGGGGAATTCACCCCTCCACTTT. Translated: CASTYGGNSPLHF.

This chain uses TRBV7-9 with TRBJ2-1; TRBD2 aligns across 10 bases. The CDR3 covers 13 residues. With V trimmed by 7 bases and J by 10 bases, 7 bases remained unmatched. Germline loops: CDR1 SEHNR, CDR2 FQNEAQ (reference sequence). CDR3 protein: CASTSGSPDEQFF. Written as DNA, the CDR3 is TGTGCCAGCACTAGCGGGAGCCCGGACGAGCAGTTCTTC.

This clonotype was detected a few times. V and J are TRBV7-3 and TRBJ2-5; perhaps TRBD2 as D (7 bases). Trimming stripped 0 bases from V and 8 bases from J, with 16 bases between. Germline V CDR1 and CDR2: SGHTA, FQGTGA. The CDR3 has 15 residues. The CDR3 protein is CASSLTGGRAVTQYF. CDR3 nucleotide sequence: TGTGCCAGCAGCTTAACCGGGGGGCGCGCGGTCACCCAGTACTTC.

This clonotype came up once. V is TRBV18 and J is TRBJ1-1, with no clear D. The length of the CDR3 is 14 residues. V was clipped by 2 bases and J by 0 bases, with 7 bases between them. In germline, CDR1 is KGHSH, CDR2 LQKENI. CDR3 nucleotide sequence: TGTGCCAGCTCACCAAAGTCCCTGAACACTGAAGCTTTCTTT. Its protein is CASSPKSLNTEAFF.

V and J are TRBV6-1 and TRBJ2-5; 9 bases agree with TRBD1. Looked up from germline, CDR1 is MNHNS and CDR2 is SASEGT. This CDR3 region has 15 residues. V trimming: 2 bases; J trimming: 5 bases; junction bases outside the gene matches: 6. The CDR3 DNA sequence: TGTGCCAGCAGTGAACTTGACAGGGGGTACGAGACCCAGTACTTC. The encoded protein is CASSELDRGYETQYF.

This chain links TRBV3-1 with TRBJ2-7, with D perhaps matching TRBD2 (7 bases). Trimming took off 6 bases at V and 3 bases at J, with 15 bases between the two ends. This CDR3 comprises 14 residues. Germline V gene lookup returns CDR1 LGHDT and CDR2 YNNKEL (reference sequence). CDR3 loop: CASRSSGGGYEQYF. CDR3 nucleotides: TGTGCCAGCAGATCTAGCGGAGGGGGCTACGAGCAGTACTTC.

This clonotype occurred a few times. This rearrangement joins TRBV7-2 to TRBJ2-3, with unresolved D. CDR1 is SGHTA, CDR2 FQGNSA, per germline. Trimming pared 4 bases from V and 8 bases from J, leaving 19 bases between. The CDR3 sequence is 15 residues long. CDR3 nucleotide sequence: TGTGCCAGCAGCTGGCCCCCGCGTCGTAGTGGTACGCAGTATTTT. Encoded protein: CASSWPPRRSGTQYF.

This clonotype was detected ten times or more. This chain uses TRBV9 with TRBJ2-3; the D gene is possibly TRBD2 (6 bases). This CDR3 region has 14 residues. Per germline, CDR1 SGDLS and CDR2 YYNGEE. V was cut by 0 bases and J by 3 bases, with 8 bases left in between. Here the CDR3 reads CASSVAGVTDTQYF. For the CDR3, the DNA is TGTGCCAGCAGCGTAGCGGGAGTTACAGATACGCAGTATTTT. Full variable domain (rest looked up from reference TRBV9 and TRBJ2-3): DSGVTQTPKHLITATGQRVTLRCSPRSGDLSVYWYQQSLDQGLQFLIQYYNGEERAKGNILERFSAQQFPDLHSELNLSSLELGDSALYFCASSVAGVTDTQYFGPGTRLTVL.

This clonotype appeared many times. The chain employs TRBV20-1 and TRBJ2-5; TRBD1 aligns across 10 bases. The trim removed 3 bases at V and 4 bases at J, leaving 8 bases unmatched. CDR3 size: 15 residues. The germline gives CDR1 DFQATT, CDR2 SNEGSKA (reference sequence). The CDR3 nucleotides read TGCAGTGCTAGGATGGGACAGGGGTTGTCAGAGACCCAGTACTTC. It yields the protein CSARMGQGLSETQYF.

The chain employs TRBV7-2 and TRBJ2-5, with TRBD1 identical over 9 bases. This CDR3 is built from 17 residues. V lost 0 bases, J lost 4 bases, and 9 bases stayed unmatched. Germline V lookup: CDR1 SGHTA, CDR2 FQGNSA. The CDR3: CASSLAAYRGQGETQYF. CDR3 in DNA: TGTGCCAGCAGCTTAGCTGCTTACAGGGGGCAGGGAGAGACCCAGTACTTC.